This T cell receptor beta chain originates from a study of blood T cell repertoires in COVID-19. Overall study context: T cells, B-cell-depleted T cells, or PBMCs provided the cDNA or gDNA that served as material.

Under the authors' procedure: Estimation of nucleated cell counts was performed using reference gene primer amplification. Produced via immunoSEQ multiplex PCR; TCRdb's table is partial and in-frame only. The V and J calls and clone size come from that table; D and trimming were worked out from the DNA. The table shows under 300,000 clones, with about 81% occurring only once. Germline assignment: CDR1 LNHDA and CDR2 SQIVND (reference sequence). There are 14 residues in the CDR3. Trimming stripped 4 bases from V and 3 bases from J, with 13 bases between. The J gene is TRBJ2-7, the V gene TRBV19, with TRBD2 as a possible D gene (6 bases). This TCR came from a human donor with COVID-19, enrolled during active disease. The donor label of this sample is uncertain. The sample was peripheral blood. CDR3 DNA sequence: TGTGCCAGTAGTACCCCGGGACTCTTCTACGAGCAGTACTTC. It translates to CASSTPGLFYEQYF.